Each of the 29 T cell receptor beta chains below was sequenced from the same sample in a study of tumor-infiltrating lymphocytes in primary liver carcinoma. cDNA specific to TCR beta was made from approximately 0.55 ug of total RNA, with a constant-region primer employed for priming. What produced the TCR beta libraries was three nested multiplex PCR rounds using slightly modified ARM-PCR. TRBV1-TRBV30 forward primers paired with a C-beta reverse primer drove the first two PCR rounds, about 9 cycles each. MiXCR, applied by TCRdb to the multiplex PCR reads, yields one record per CDR3 protein. The data show approximately 30,000 distinct CDR3 sequences, approximately 76% seen once. Co-extraction yielded RNA and DNA from around 20-30 mg of unsorted bulk tissue. The sample taken for sequencing was liver tumor tissue from sampling region 3. The subset denotes: tumor region T3, left-lateral pole. The receptors derive from a woman in her thirties with primary liver carcinoma and hepatitis B virus infection.

On this clonotype: The junction departs from germline at one end; a sequencing error may be responsible. The V and J genes are TRBV29-1 and TRBJ2-7, with D perhaps matching TRBD1 (6 bases). This CDR3 is 13 amino acids long. CDR1 and CDR2 from the germline V gene are SQVTM and ANQGSEA. In DNA, the CDR3 is TGCAGCGTTGAACAGGGGTCCGTCCCCCGATGGGAATTC. Protein: CSVEQGSVPRWEF.

A remark on this clonotype: At one end the junction does not follow the germline gene, possibly because of a read error. The rearrangement joins TRBV11-2 to TRBJ2-7, with D perhaps TRBD1 (7 bases). Germline CDR1 reads SGHAT; CDR2 reads FQNNGV. CDR3 size: 17 residues. The DNA of the CDR3 is TGTGCCAACAATATCACAGGAGGGGGCTCTTGGACCTACAAGCAGTACTTC. It yields the protein CANNITGGGSWTYKQYF.

On this clonotype: At one of its ends the junction is not consistent with the germline gene, which may arise from a read error. The V call is TRBV11-2, the J call TRBJ1-5; D is perhaps TRBD1 (6 bases). Germline lookup yields CDR1 SGHAT and CDR2 FQNNGV. The CDR3 runs to 16 residues. Here the CDR3 reads CASSLNFGTSNQPKHF. CDR3 nucleotide sequence: TGTGCCAGCAGCTTGAATTTCGGGACATCGAATCAGCCCAAGCATTTT.

As concerns this clonotype: The CDR3 ends on some other residue instead of the conserved phenylalanine or tryptophan, so this is likely a read error. No DNA is shown, since the ends of the CDR3 on it are uncertain; the CDR3 is the one TCRdb lists. CDR3 loop: CASRTDGATYTLYS. The chain links TRBV12-3 or TRBV12-4 to TRBJ2-3; TRBD1 is the table's D call and was not checked against the DNA. The CDR3 adds up to 14 amino acids, both ends counted.

Of note for this clonotype: One end of the junction does not line up with germline, which may come from a read error. The chain links TRBV11-3 to TRBJ2-3, with a tentative D call TRBD1 (6 bases). CDR1 is SGHNT and CDR2 is YENEEA in the germline V gene. This CDR3 has 18 amino acids. The CDR3 here is CASSFTGTRGPSADTQYF. DNA of the CDR3: TGTGCCAGCAGCTTTACGGGGACAAGGGGCCCAAGCGCAGATACACAGTATTTT.

In its sample, this clonotype was seen many times. The V and J genes are TRBV29-1 and TRBJ2-3; possible D gene TRBD2, 6 bases. Germline values: CDR1 SQVTM, CDR2 ANQGSEA. V was trimmed by 6 bases and J by 6 bases, leaving 22 bases between them. The CDR3 runs 15 residues. The CDR3 nucleotides read TGCAGCGTCGCCTATGGGATCGGGAGTGCTGATACGCAGTATTTT. Its protein product is CSVAYGIGSADTQYF.

Of note for this clonotype: The junction departs from the called germline gene at one end, perhaps through a read error. The chain recombines TRBV6-5 with TRBJ1-6; D unclear. The CDR3 runs to 13 residues. CDR1 MNHEY and CDR2 SVGAGI come from the germline V gene. The CDR3: CVSSISYNSPLHF. The DNA of the CDR3 is TGTGTCAGCAGTATCTCCTATAATTCACCTCTCCACTTT.

This clonotype was found once. The V call is TRBV5-4, the J call TRBJ2-1; D is perhaps TRBD1 (6 bases). Germline V CDR1 and CDR2: SGHNT, YYREEE (reference sequence). The length of the CDR3 is 15 residues. Trimming shortened V by 7 bases and J by 4 bases, and 18 bases separated the two germline ends. CDR3 in amino acids: CASYLMLGAYNEQFF. DNA for the CDR3: TGTGCCAGCTACCTGATGCTGGGGGCTTACAATGAGCAGTTCTTC.

Comments on this clonotype: A read error may explain this, as a much larger clone is one base away. The chain recombines TRBV5-6 with TRBJ2-3, with 10 nucleotides matching TRBD1. CDR1 SGHDT and CDR2 YYEEEE come from the germline V gene. The CDR3 runs to 14 residues. CDR3 in amino acids: CVSSWDRGTDTQYF. DNA of the CDR3: TGTGTCAGCAGCTGGGACAGGGGTACAGATACGCAGTATTTT. Combining the CDR3 with reference TRBV5-6 and TRBJ2-3 gives the whole variable domain DAGVTQSPTHLIKTRGQQVTLRCSPKSGHDTVSWYQQALGQGPQFIFQYYEEEERQRGNFPDRFSGHQFPNYSSELNVNALLLGDSALYLCVSSWDRGTDTQYFGPGTRLTVL.

This clonotype came up once. Relative to the germline gene, one junction end is altered; a read error may explain this. The CDR3 bases are TGTGCCAACAGCTTGAGGGGCTACGAGCAGCACTTC. It encodes CANSLRGYEQHF. The chain combines TRBV11-2 with TRBJ2-7; D assignment may be TRBD1 or TRBD2 (5 bases each). The CDR3 has 12 residues. Germline V lookup: CDR1 SGHAT, CDR2 FQNNGV.

A remark on this clonotype: One junction end disagrees with the germline gene, perhaps due to a read error. V is TRBV11-2 and J is TRBJ1-2, with D perhaps matching TRBD1 (5 bases). The germline CDR1 and CDR2 sequences are SGHAT and FQNNGV. The CDR3 has 15 residues. The CDR3 sequence: CASSLDEVAGRGYTF. In nucleotides, the CDR3 is TGTGCCAGCAGCTTAGATGAGGTGGCAGGGAGAGGCTACACCTTT. Together with reference TRBV11-2 and TRBJ1-2, the CDR3 gives the full variable domain: EAGVAQSPRYKIIEKRQSVAFWCNPISGHATLYWYQQILGQGPKLLIQFQNNGVVDDSQLPKDRFSAERLKGVDSTLKIQPAKLEDSAVYLCASSLDEVAGRGYTFGSGTRLTVV.

The CDR3 DNA reads TGCAGCGTTGTGGGGGGACAGCAATACAATGAGCAGTTCTTC. It specifies CSVVGGQQYNEQFF. This chain uses TRBV29-1 with TRBJ2-1; tentatively, D is TRBD1 (7 bases). The ends were cut back, 4 bases at V and 4 bases at J, with 14 bases in the middle. CDR3 length: 14 residues. Germline assignment: CDR1 SQVTM and CDR2 ANQGSEA.

With regard to this clonotype: This clone may be a read error of a much larger clone one base away. The chain employs TRBV12-3 or TRBV12-4 and TRBJ1-4, with no clear D. This CDR3 comprises 14 residues. Trimming left V 3 bases short and J 7 bases short, with 12 bases between. The CDR3 DNA sequence: TGTGCCAGCAGTTTGGGAGGGTTGTTTGAAAAACTGTTTTTT. It specifies CASSLGGLFEKLFF.

In the case of this clonotype: Here the CDR3 omits its conserved ending phenylalanine or tryptophan, so a read error is the likely source. V gene TRBV11-3 combines with J gene TRBJ2-1, with 10 bases matching TRBD2. CDR1 and CDR2 from the germline V gene are SGHNT and YENEEA. CDR3 length equals 13 residues. CDR3 bases: TGTGTCGGCGCTAGCGGGAGCGGGAATGAGCAGTTCTTA. Translation: CVGASGSGNEQFL.

The chain recombines TRBV11-2 with TRBJ1-1, with D maybe TRBD1 (6 bases). This CDR3 region has 15 residues. V shed 7 bases and J shed 5 bases, with 20 bases lying between them. CDR1 and CDR2 (germline): SGHAT, FQNNGV. The CDR3 DNA reads TGTGCCAGCAACTCAGATCCGGGGGCAGGAACTGAAGCTTTCTTT. Translating gives CASNSDPGAGTEAFF.

The V and J genes are TRBV11-2 and TRBJ2-5; TRBD2 aligns across 9 bases. Looked up from germline, CDR1 is SGHAT and CDR2 is FQNNGV. This CDR3 has 16 amino acids. With 3 bases clipped from V and 5 bases from J, the junction kept 10 bases outside the gene matches. CDR3 in DNA: TGTGCCAGCAGCTTTAGAGCCGGGACTAGCCGTGAGACCCAGTACTTC. Amino acid sequence: CASSFRAGTSRETQYF.

This clonotype was seen ten or more times. The chain has TRBV30 and TRBJ1-6; D might be TRBD1 (5 bases). The ends were cut back, 4 bases at V and 9 bases at J, with 10 bases in the middle. This CDR3 comprises 12 residues. Germline V CDR1 and CDR2: GTSNPN, SVGIG (reference sequence). For the CDR3, the DNA is TGTGCCTGGACCTGGGGGGGTTCACCCCTCCACTTT. Protein product: CAWTWGGSPLHF.

This chain connects TRBV6-2 or TRBV6-3 to TRBJ2-7; perhaps TRBD2 as D (6 bases). CDR1 is MNHEY, CDR2 SVGEGT, per germline. The CDR3 has 14 residues. The CDR3, as DNA: TGCGCCAGCACTAGCAACGGGAGACCCTACGAGCAGTACGTC. Translating it yields CASTSNGRPYEQYV.

This clonotype was picked up many times. It may be a read error: a sequence one base away is much more abundant. CDR3 DNA sequence: TGTACCAGCAGACCGAGCCTTGACACCGGGGAGCTGTTTTTT. Amino acid sequence: CTSRPSLDTGELFF. The rearrangement links TRBV11-1 to TRBJ2-2; no reliable D call. There are 14 residues in the CDR3. The germline gives CDR1 SGHAT, CDR2 FQDESV (reference sequence).

Notes on this clonotype: Relative to the germline gene, one junction end is altered; a read error may explain this. The rearrangement uses TRBV11-2 and TRBJ2-5; D may be TRBD1 or TRBD2 (5 bases each). This CDR3 has 16 amino acids. Per the germline V gene, CDR1 is SGHAT and CDR2 is FQNNGV. The CDR3 DNA reads TGTGCCAGCTGCACAAGAACACGGGGCGCGAAAGAGACCCTGTACTTC. Its protein is CASCTRTRGAKETLYF. Combining the CDR3 with reference TRBV11-2 and TRBJ2-5 gives the whole variable domain EAGVAQSPRYKIIEKRQSVAFWCNPISGHATLYWYQQILGQGPKLLIQFQNNGVVDDSQLPKDRFSAERLKGVDSTLKIQPAKLEDSAVYLCASCTRTRGAKETLYFGPGTRLLVL.

Comment on this clonotype: A much larger clone lies a single base off, so this may be a read error. The rearrangement joins TRBV29-1 to TRBJ2-4, with 14 positions matching TRBD2. Trimming cost V 8 bases and J 0 bases; bases outside gene matches: 15. This CDR3 region has 19 residues. CDR1 is SQVTM, CDR2 ANQGSEA, per germline. CDR3 nucleotides: TGCAGCACCCCCGCCGGGACTAGCGGGAGAAAGCTAGCCAAAAACATTCAGTACTTC. Protein sequence: CSTPAGTSGRKLAKNIQYF. Together with reference TRBV29-1 and TRBJ2-4, the CDR3 gives the full variable domain: SAVISQKPSRDICQRGTSLTIQCQVDSQVTMMFWYRQQPGQSLTLIATANQGSEATYESGFVIDKFPISRPNLTFSTLTVSNMSPEDSSIYLCSTPAGTSGRKLAKNIQYFGAGTRLSVL.

Only one count was recorded for this clonotype. As the CDR3 is not closed by the conserved phenylalanine or tryptophan, this likely results from a read error. The V gene is TRBV4-1, the J gene TRBJ2-7, with TRBD2 matching over 9 bases. The CDR3 consists of 16 residues. CDR1 is MGHRA, CDR2 YSYEKL, per germline. CDR3 nucleotide sequence: TGCGCCAGCGGCCAAGATCGCACTAGCGGGTGGGACGAGCAGTACATC. As protein: CASGQDRTSGWDEQYI.

On this clonotype: The conserved phenylalanine or tryptophan normally closing the CDR3 is absent here, so this likely arose from a read error. The gene calls are TRBV14 and TRBJ1-6; 7 bases are a match to TRBD1. The CDR3 runs 14 residues. Germline V gene data show CDR1 as SGHDN and CDR2 as FVKESK. CDR3 sequence: CDSSQTGRNSPLHS. The CDR3 DNA reads TGTGACAGCAGCCAGACAGGGAGGAATTCACCCCTCCACTCT.

The chain has TRBV24-1 and TRBJ2-1; the D gene is possibly TRBD1 (6 bases). The CDR3 runs 13 residues. Germline lookup yields CDR1 KGHDR and CDR2 SFDVKD. The CDR3 DNA sequence: TGTGACATCAGGGACACTTCCTACAATGAGCAGTTCTTC. Its translation: CDIRDTSYNEQFF.

Comment on this clonotype: No conserved phenylalanine or tryptophan ends this CDR3, so it is likely a read error. V usage is TRBV11-2 and J usage is TRBJ2-2; tentatively, D is TRBD1 (6 bases). CDR1 and CDR2 (germline): SGHAT, FQNNGV. The CDR3 is made up of 15 amino acids. The CDR3 loop is CASSVEAGDTGKLFL. In DNA form, the CDR3 reads TGTGCCAGCAGCGTAGAGGCAGGGGACACCGGGAAGCTGTTTCTT.

With respect to this clonotype: This may stem from a read error, because a much larger clone lies one nucleotide away. DNA of the CDR3: TGTGCCAGCAGCTCCGGGACATTCGGAGACACTGAAGCTTACTTT. Its protein product is CASSSGTFGDTEAYF. The gene calls are TRBV7-9 and TRBJ1-1; tentatively, D is TRBD1 (6 bases). Germline CDR1 reads SEHNR; CDR2 reads FQNEAQ (reference sequence). This CDR3 comprises 15 residues. Complete variable domain (other parts from reference TRBV7-9 and TRBJ1-1): DTGVSQNPRHKITKRGQNVTFRCDPISEHNRLYWYRQTLGQGPEFLTYFQNEAQLEKSRLLSDRFSAERPKGSFSTLEIQRTEQGDSAMYLCASSSGTFGDTEAYFGQGTRLTVV.

This clonotype was seen repeatedly, ten times or more. Germline and junction disagree at one end, which may indicate a read error. This rearrangement joins TRBV12-3 or TRBV12-4 to TRBJ2-1; 7 positions agree with TRBD2. This CDR3 is 15 amino acids long. Written as DNA, the CDR3 is TGTACCAGCACCCGAGCCCGGGGGGACTACAATGAGCAGTTCTTC. It specifies CTSTRARGDYNEQFF.

A remark on this clonotype: One end of the junction fails to match germline, which may point to a read error. V gene TRBV6-5 combines with J gene TRBJ2-7, with D possibly matching TRBD1 (6 bases). The germline V gene has CDR1 MNHEY and CDR2 SVGAGI. The CDR3 spans 15 residues. CDR3 in amino acids: CVSSYKDSSSYEQYF. The CDR3 coding sequence is TGTGTCAGCAGTTATAAGGACAGTAGCTCCTACGAGCAGTACTTC.

This clonotype has only a few counts. J is TRBJ2-1 and V is TRBV4-1, with D unresolved. The CDR3 covers 13 residues. CDR1 is MGHRA, CDR2 YSYEKL, per germline. The V end lost 0 bases, the J end lost 7 bases, and 7 bases lay between the germline ends. This chain's CDR3 is CASSQDYSNEQFF. The CDR3 DNA sequence: TGCGCCAGCAGCCAAGATTACAGTAATGAGCAGTTCTTC.